The present TCR beta chain was sequenced within a study of vaccination and CD4 T cells after COVID-19. Study context: Mild disease affected eight to ten convalescent patients and severe disease one, all SARS-CoV-2 positive by nasal swab PCR.

Specified treatment: roughly ten-day PBMC culture with coronavirus spike peptide pools or control peptides (ViraFEST assay). An Oncomine TCR Beta short-read assay was used to sequence the DNA from cultured CD4+ T cells. Using its own MiXCR run on the PCR reads, TCRdb lists one record per CDR3 protein. Here the sample spans roughly 8,200 distinct CDR3 sequences, roughly 23% being singletons. Note on this clonotype: Its antigen is not identified.

Material for sequencing was cultured CD4+ T cells from blood. The sequence was collected from a human donor with COVID-19.

The CDR3 DNA reads as TGTGCCAGCAGCTACAAAGAGACCCAGTACTTC. Its translation is CASSYKETQYF. The chain joins TRBV7-9 to TRBJ2-5, with no clear D. The CDR3 consists of 11 residues. Trimming cost V 4 bases and J 3 bases, with 3 bases left between them. The germline V gene has CDR1 SEHNR and CDR2 FQNEAQ (reference sequence).